A single sample gave rise to the 13 T cell receptor beta chains below, sequenced in a study of blood T cell repertoires in COVID-19. Method: immunoSEQ multiplex PCR; TCRdb's copy keeps in-frame clones and lacks some. The sample yields some 80,000 clones, about four fifths seen once. Material for sequencing was peripheral blood. The origin of the receptors is a man in his fifties with acute or convalescent COVID-19.

This sequence joins TRBV3-1 (or the pseudogene TRBV3-2) and TRBJ2-3; 8 bases align to TRBD1. The junction had 14 bases not matched to a gene; V was cut back by 4 bases and J by 5 bases. This CDR3 comprises 17 residues. Germline CDR1 and CDR2: LGHDT and YNNKEL (reference sequence). In nucleotides, the CDR3 is TGTGCCAGCAGCCCCTCGAAGGGACAGGATGTTATAGATACGCAGTATTTT. Protein product: CASSPSKGQDVIDTQYF.

The V and J genes are TRBV20-1 and TRBJ1-3; D may be TRBD1 (6 bases). The germline gives CDR1 DFQATT, CDR2 SNEGSKA (reference sequence). This CDR3 is built from 17 residues. The V end lost 3 bases, the J end lost 2 bases, and 20 bases lay between the germline ends. The DNA of the CDR3 is TGCAGTGCTAGTGCCTCCTATACTACAGGGACTGGAAACACCATATATTTT. Translated: CSASASYTTGTGNTIYF.

The chain combines TRBV6-5 with TRBJ1-1, with a possible D match to TRBD1 (6 bases). The germline gives CDR1 MNHEY, CDR2 SVGAGI. The CDR3 runs 15 residues. The germline V and J ends were trimmed by 0 bases and 2 bases, with 10 bases remaining between them. CDR3 DNA: TGTGCCAGCAGTTACTCGGGGACACGTAACACTGAAGCTTTCTTT. Translation gives CASSYSGTRNTEAFF.

About this clone: Relative to the germline gene, one junction end is altered; a read error may explain this. The chain employs TRBV11-2 and TRBJ2-7; 7 bases fit TRBD2. Germline CDR1 reads SGHAT; CDR2 reads FQNNGV. The CDR3 contains 11 residues. The CDR3 loop reads CASSLASGKHF. As DNA, the CDR3 is TGTGCCAGCAGCTTAGCTAGCGGCAAACACTTC.

The V gene is TRBV5-8, the J gene TRBJ1-1, with 8 bases that match TRBD1. Germline values: CDR1 SGHTS, CDR2 YDEGEE. The CDR3 is 13 amino acids. V shed 3 bases and J 6 bases; nucleotides not matched to a gene: 4. The DNA of the CDR3 is TGTGCCAGCAGCTCCCGACAGGGGCCTGAAGCTTTCTTT. Protein: CASSSRQGPEAFF.

This chain links TRBV20-1 with TRBJ1-2; D unclear. Germline-derived CDR1 and CDR2 are DFQATT and SNEGSKA (reference sequence). The CDR3 has 13 residues. V lost 6 bases to trimming and J lost 8 bases, with 19 bases between them. The CDR3: CSASGSRRDGYTF. CDR3 bases: TGCAGTGCAAGTGGGTCTAGAAGAGACGGCTACACCTTC.

This rearrangement joins TRBV6-5 to TRBJ1-4; D may be TRBD1 (5 bases). Per germline, CDR1 MNHEY and CDR2 SVGAGI. The CDR3 loop spans 14 amino acids. Trimming removed 6 bases at V and 4 bases at J, with 12 bases between. This CDR3 is CASSRGLINEKLFF. CDR3 DNA: TGTGCCAGCAGCCGGGGACTGATTAATGAAAAACTGTTTTTT.

The rearrangement joins TRBV6-1 to TRBJ2-7; 14 bases match TRBD2. The CDR3 is made up of 17 amino acids. Germline V gene sequence: CDR1 MNHNS, CDR2 SASEGT. The V segment lost 1 base and the J segment 5 bases; nucleotides outside the gene matches: 7. For the CDR3, the DNA is TGTGCCAGCAGTGAAGTTGGGACTAGCGGGAGCGTGAACGAGCAGTACTTC. Encoded protein: CASSEVGTSGSVNEQYF.

This chain joins TRBV30 and TRBJ1-1, with D possibly matching TRBD1 (6 bases). The V gene's germline CDR1 is GTSNPN and CDR2 SVGIG (reference sequence). CDR3 length: 19 amino acids. V lost 1 base and J lost 3, with 27 bases in between. Here the CDR3 reads CAWSGKETGTLVGYTEAFF. The CDR3 DNA sequence: TGTGCCTGGAGTGGAAAAGAAACAGGGACATTGGTGGGGTACACTGAAGCTTTCTTT.

The J gene is TRBJ1-3, the V gene TRBV7-9; D is unresolved. The CDR3 totals 16 residues. Germline CDR1 reads SEHNR; CDR2 reads FQNEAQ (reference sequence). V was pared by 3 bases and J by 0 bases, with 12 bases between. CDR3 amino acids: CASSFEDIASGNTIYF. CDR3 DNA: TGTGCCAGCAGCTTTGAAGATATAGCCTCTGGAAACACCATATATTTT.

This sequence joins TRBV7-9 and TRBJ2-2; 7 nucleotides line up with TRBD1. Germline assignment: CDR1 SEHNR and CDR2 FQNEAQ (reference sequence). Losses at the gene ends were 5 bases for V and 4 bases for J; bases not matched to a gene: 7. CDR3 size: 15 residues. The CDR3 protein is CASSLQGSGTGELFF. CDR3 DNA sequence: TGTGCCAGCAGCCTACAGGGGTCTGGCACCGGGGAGCTGTTTTTT.

This clone is a singleton in its sample. The chain joins TRBV10-3 to TRBJ2-1; a weak D match, TRBD1 (5 bases). V shed 8 bases and J shed 5 bases, with 7 bases lying between them. CDR1 ENHRY and CDR2 SYGVKD come from the germline V gene. The CDR3 contains 11 residues. The DNA of the CDR3 is TGTGCCATCGCAGGGAACAATGAGCAGTTCTTC. Translation gives CAIAGNNEQFF.

The V gene is TRBV7-9, the J gene TRBJ2-7; TRBD1 agrees at 7 bases. The CDR3 has 15 amino acids. The V and J ends lost 5 bases and 2 bases, in that order; junction bases with no gene match: 9. CDR1 and CDR2 (germline): SEHNR, FQNEAQ (reference sequence). CDR3 in DNA: TGTGCCAGCAGCCCGATGGGACAGCACCCCTACGAGCAGTACTTC. As protein: CASSPMGQHPYEQYF.